This TCR beta chain emerged from a study of vaccination effects on CD4 cells after COVID-19. On this clone itself: What it binds is not known.

Germline V gene data show CDR1 as KGHDR and CDR2 as SFDVKD. V lost 6 bases and J lost 6, with 6 bases in between. This CDR3 comprises 11 residues. The assay was immunoSEQ multiplex PCR, and TCRdb's table has in-frame clones only and misses some. Here the sample spans about 23,000 clones, roughly two thirds being singletons. Expansion with viral peptide pools was applied to antigen-specific CD4+ T cells by the ViraFEST assay prior to sequencing. Cultured cells yielded isolated CD4+ T cells after less than 11 days. The study found no prior SARS-CoV-2 infection in the vaccine recipients, who tested negative for nucleocapsid antibodies.

The receptor was derived from a human donor who received a COVID-19 vaccine. The chain employs TRBV24-1 and TRBJ2-3; D remains unclear. Source: CD4+ T cells from PBMCs cultured with SARS-CoV-2 spike peptides, taken before COVID-19 vaccination. The CDR3 loop is CATSQVDTQYF. CDR3 DNA sequence: TGTGCCACCAGTCAGGTGGATACGCAGTATTTT.